This T cell receptor (beta chain) was sequenced in a study of spatial heterogeneity in lung cancer. For the study at large: Compared with alpha-chain sequences, beta-chain sequences were consistently detected in greater numbers.

Unmatched junction bases numbered 4, after V lost 2 bases and J lost 9 bases. Germline V gene sequence: CDR1 SGHRS, CDR2 YFSETQ. The CDR3 totals 14 residues. Time point indicated: sample taken at primary tumor resection. Unsorted samples of tumor, nontumor lung or frozen PBMC had their whole RNA sequenced. The donor group consisted of around 77 patients who had untreated, early-stage non-small cell lung cancer. This clonotype was found many times. Its antigen is undetermined. Points from the study as a whole: Ubiquitous expanded tumor TCRs showed up in blood more at resection than follow-up.

Carried by each TCR cDNA molecule was a unique molecular identifier. TCRdb analysed the 5' RACE reads with MiXCR anew, one entry per CDR3 protein. Here the sample spans more than 85,000 distinct CDR3 sequences, around 9% being singletons. The chain has TRBV5-1 and TRBJ2-1, with TRBD2 identical over 11 bases. The sample was PBMCs, taken at surgery. This clonotype was sampled from a male donor with early-stage non-small cell lung cancer. Written as DNA, the CDR3 is TGCGCCAGCAGCTTCCTAGCGGGAGGCAGTGAGCAGTTCTTC. This gives the protein CASSFLAGGSEQFF.